This TCR beta chain stems from a study of control samples from healthy donors and cancer patients. Measured with immunoSEQ multiplex PCR; TCRdb has only the in-frame clones, and not every one. The sample lists tens of thousands of clones; 91% were seen once. Material for sequencing was PBMCs. This TCR was recovered from a man in his forties or fifties with lung cancer.

CDR3 sequence: CASSPDRTTDTQYF. In DNA form, the CDR3 reads TGTGCCAGCAGCCCAGACAGGACTACAGATACGCAGTATTTT. The V and J genes are TRBV7-2 and TRBJ2-3; D might be TRBD1 (6 bases). CDR3 length: 14 residues. The V gene's germline CDR1 is SGHTA and CDR2 FQGNSA. Trimming removed 5 bases from V and 3 bases from J, with 12 bases in between.